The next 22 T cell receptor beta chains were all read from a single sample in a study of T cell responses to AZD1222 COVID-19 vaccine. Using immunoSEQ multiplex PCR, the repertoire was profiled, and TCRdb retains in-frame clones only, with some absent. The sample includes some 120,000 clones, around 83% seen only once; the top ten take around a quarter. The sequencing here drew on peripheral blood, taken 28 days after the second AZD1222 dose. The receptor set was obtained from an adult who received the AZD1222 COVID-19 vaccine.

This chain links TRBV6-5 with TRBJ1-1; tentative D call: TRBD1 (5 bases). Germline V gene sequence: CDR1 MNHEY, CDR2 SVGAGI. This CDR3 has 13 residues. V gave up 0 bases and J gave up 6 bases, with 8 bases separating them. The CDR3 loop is CASSYSGAAEAFF. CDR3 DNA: TGTGCCAGCAGTTACTCAGGGGCGGCTGAAGCTTTCTTT.

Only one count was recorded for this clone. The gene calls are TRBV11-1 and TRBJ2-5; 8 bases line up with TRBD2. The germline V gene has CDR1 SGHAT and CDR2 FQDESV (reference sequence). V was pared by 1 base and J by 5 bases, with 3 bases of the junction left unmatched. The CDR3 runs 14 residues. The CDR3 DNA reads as TGTGCCAGCAGCTTAGAGCCTAGCGGGGAGACCCAGTACTTC. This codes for CASSLEPSGETQYF.

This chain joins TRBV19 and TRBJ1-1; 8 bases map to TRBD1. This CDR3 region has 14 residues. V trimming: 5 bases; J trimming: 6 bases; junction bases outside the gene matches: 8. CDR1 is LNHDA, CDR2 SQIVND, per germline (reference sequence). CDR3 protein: CASSPRTGSPEAFF. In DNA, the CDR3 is TGTGCCAGTAGTCCCCGGACAGGGTCCCCTGAAGCTTTCTTT.

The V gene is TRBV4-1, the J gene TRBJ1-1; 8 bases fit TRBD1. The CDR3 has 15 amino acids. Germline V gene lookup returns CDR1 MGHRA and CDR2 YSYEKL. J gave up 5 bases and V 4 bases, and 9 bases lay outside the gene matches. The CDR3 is CASSPGQGSRTEAFF. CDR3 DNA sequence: TGCGCCAGCAGCCCCGGACAGGGTTCGAGGACTGAAGCTTTCTTT.

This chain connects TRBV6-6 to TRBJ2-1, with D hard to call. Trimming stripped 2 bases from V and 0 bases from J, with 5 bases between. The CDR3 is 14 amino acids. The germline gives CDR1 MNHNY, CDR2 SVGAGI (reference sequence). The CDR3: CASSYDSSYNEQFF. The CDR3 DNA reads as TGTGCCAGCAGTTACGATAGCTCCTACAATGAGCAGTTCTTC.

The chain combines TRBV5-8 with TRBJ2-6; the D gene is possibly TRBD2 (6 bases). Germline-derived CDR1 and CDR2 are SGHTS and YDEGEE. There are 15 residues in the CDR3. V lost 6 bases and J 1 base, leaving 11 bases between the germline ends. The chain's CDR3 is CASTPRGSGANVLTF. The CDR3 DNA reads TGTGCCAGCACCCCCCGGGGGTCTGGGGCCAACGTCCTGACTTTC.

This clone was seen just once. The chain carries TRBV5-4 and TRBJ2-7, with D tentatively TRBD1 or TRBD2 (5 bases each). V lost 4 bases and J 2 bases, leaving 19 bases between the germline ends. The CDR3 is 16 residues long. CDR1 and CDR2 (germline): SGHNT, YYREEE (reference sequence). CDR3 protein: CASSPGALTGTYEQYF. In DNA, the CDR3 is TGTGCCAGCAGCCCCGGGGCCCTCACTGGGACCTACGAGCAGTACTTC.

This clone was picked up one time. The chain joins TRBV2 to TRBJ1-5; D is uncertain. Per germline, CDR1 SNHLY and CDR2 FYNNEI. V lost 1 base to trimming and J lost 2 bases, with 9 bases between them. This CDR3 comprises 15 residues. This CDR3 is CASSEERAGNQPQHF. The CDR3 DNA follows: TGTGCCAGCAGTGAAGAAAGGGCTGGCAATCAGCCCCAGCATTTT.

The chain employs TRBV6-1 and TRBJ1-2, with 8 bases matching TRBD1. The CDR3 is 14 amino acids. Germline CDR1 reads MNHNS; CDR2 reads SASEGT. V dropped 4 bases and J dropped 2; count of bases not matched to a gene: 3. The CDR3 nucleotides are TGTGCCAGCAGTGCAGGGGACAGGAACTATGGCTACACCTTC. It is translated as CASSAGDRNYGYTF.

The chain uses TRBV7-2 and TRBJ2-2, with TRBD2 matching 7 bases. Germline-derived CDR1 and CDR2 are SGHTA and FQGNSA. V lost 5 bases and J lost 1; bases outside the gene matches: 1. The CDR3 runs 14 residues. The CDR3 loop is CASSQRGNTGELFF. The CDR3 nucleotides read TGTGCCAGCAGCCAGCGGGGGAACACCGGGGAGCTGTTTTTT.

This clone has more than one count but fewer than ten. The CDR3 protein is CASSLQGSSYNEQFF. The CDR3 bases are TGTGCCAGCTCACTTCAGGGGAGCTCCTACAATGAGCAGTTCTTC. V gene TRBV18 combines with J gene TRBJ2-1, with D possibly being TRBD1 (6 bases). Trimming took off 4 bases at V and 0 bases at J, with 10 bases between the two ends. The CDR3 length is 15 residues. Germline assignment: CDR1 KGHSH and CDR2 LQKENI.

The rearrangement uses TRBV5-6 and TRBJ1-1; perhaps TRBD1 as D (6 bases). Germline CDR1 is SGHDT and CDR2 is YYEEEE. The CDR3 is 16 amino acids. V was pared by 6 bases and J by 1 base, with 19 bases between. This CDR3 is CASTQSVRGQNTEAFF. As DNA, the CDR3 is TGTGCCAGCACCCAATCCGTCCGGGGGCAGAACACTGAAGCTTTCTTT.

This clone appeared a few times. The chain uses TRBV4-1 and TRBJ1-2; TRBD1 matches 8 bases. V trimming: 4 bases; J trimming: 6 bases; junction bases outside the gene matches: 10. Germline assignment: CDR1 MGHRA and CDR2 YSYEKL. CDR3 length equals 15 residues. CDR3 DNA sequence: TGCGCCAGCAGCCGATTGGGACAGGCTAATGATGGCTACACCTTC. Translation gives CASSRLGQANDGYTF.

This CDR3 reads CASSLRQSSSYNSPLHF. As DNA, the CDR3 is TGTGCCAGCAGCTTGAGGCAGTCCAGCTCCTATAATTCACCCCTCCACTTT. The chain joins TRBV5-6 to TRBJ1-6; D not resolved. This CDR3 has 17 residues. V shed 1 base and J shed 0 bases, with 11 bases lying between them. Germline V CDR1 and CDR2: SGHDT, YYEEEE.

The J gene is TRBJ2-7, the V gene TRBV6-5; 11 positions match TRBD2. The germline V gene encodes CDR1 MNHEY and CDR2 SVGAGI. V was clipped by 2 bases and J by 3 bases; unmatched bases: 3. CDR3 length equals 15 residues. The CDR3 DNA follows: TGTGCCAGCAGTTACGGGACTAGCGGAATCTACGAGCAGTACTTC. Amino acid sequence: CASSYGTSGIYEQYF.

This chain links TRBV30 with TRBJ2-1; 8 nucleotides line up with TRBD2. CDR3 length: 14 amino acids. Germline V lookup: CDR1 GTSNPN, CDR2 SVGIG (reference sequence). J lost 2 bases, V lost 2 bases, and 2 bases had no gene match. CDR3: CAWSMRGAYNEQFF. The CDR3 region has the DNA TGTGCCTGGAGTATGCGGGGGGCCTACAATGAGCAGTTCTTC.

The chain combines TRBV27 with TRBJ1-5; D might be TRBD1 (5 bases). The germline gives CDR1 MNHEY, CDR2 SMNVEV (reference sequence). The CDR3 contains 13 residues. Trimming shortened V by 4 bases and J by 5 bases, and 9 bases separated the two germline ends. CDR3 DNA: TGTGCCAGCAGTTCCCGGGGCCATCAGCCCCAGCATTTT. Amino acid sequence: CASSSRGHQPQHF.

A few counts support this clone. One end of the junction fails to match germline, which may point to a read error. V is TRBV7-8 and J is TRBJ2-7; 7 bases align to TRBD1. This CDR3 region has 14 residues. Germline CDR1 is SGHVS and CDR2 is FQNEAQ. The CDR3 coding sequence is TGTGCCAGCAACCAAATTGGGGTTGGGACAGCTTATTTTTTC. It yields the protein CASNQIGVGTAYFF.

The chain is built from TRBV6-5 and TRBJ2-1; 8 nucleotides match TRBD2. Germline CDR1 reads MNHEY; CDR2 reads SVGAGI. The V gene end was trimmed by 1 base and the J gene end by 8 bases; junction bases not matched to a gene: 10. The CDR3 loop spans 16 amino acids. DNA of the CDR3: TGTGCCAGCAGTTACTTGGCGGGGGGCCTCAGCCATGAGCAGTTCTTC. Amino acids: CASSYLAGGLSHEQFF.

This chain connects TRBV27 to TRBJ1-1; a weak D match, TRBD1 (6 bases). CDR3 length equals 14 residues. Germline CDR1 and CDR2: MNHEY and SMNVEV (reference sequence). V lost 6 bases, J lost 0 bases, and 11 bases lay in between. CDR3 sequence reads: CASRWTVMNTEAFF. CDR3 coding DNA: TGTGCCAGCAGGTGGACAGTCATGAACACTGAAGCTTTCTTT.

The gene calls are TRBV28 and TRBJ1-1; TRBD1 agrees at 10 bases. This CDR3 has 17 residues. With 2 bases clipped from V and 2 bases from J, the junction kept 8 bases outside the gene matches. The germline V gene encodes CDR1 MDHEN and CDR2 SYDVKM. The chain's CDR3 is CASSLPTGGFPNTEAFF. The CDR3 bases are TGTGCCAGCAGTTTACCGACAGGGGGCTTTCCTAACACTGAAGCTTTCTTT.

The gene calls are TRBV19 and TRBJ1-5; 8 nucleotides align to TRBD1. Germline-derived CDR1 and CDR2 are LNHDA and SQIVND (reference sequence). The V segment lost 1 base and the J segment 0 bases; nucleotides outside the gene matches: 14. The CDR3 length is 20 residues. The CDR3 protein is CASSIAAGTGLPLSNQPQHF. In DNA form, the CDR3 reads TGTGCCAGTAGTATAGCCGCCGGGACAGGACTCCCCCTTAGCAATCAGCCCCAGCATTTT.